The 9 T cell receptor beta chains in this list originate from one sample, sequenced in a study of identical twins. TCRdb ran MiXCR on the 5' RACE reads and lists one entry per CDR3 protein. Of 200,000 or so distinct CDR3 sequences listed, around 8% are singletons. This same sample was also part of a study on yellow fever vaccine responses in identical twins.

Material for sequencing was memory (CD45RO+) T cells sorted from blood. The source of these receptors is a young woman in good health.

This clonotype was picked up a small number of times. CDR3 loop: CASSRSAYEQYF. The CDR3 coding sequence is TGCGCCAGCAGCCGTTCTGCCTACGAGCAGTACTTC. The chain is built from TRBV23-1 and TRBJ2-7; D uncertain. TRBV23-1 is annotated as an ORF whose role is uncertain. V was shortened by 6 bases and J by 2 bases, with 8 bases between the two germline ends. This CDR3 has 12 residues.

In its sample, this clonotype was seen many times. The chain employs TRBV5-6 and TRBJ2-5; the D is unclear. The V and J ends lost 5 bases and 7 bases respectively, with 15 bases between them. Germline CDR1 SGHDT, CDR2 YYEEEE. CDR3 length equals 13 residues. CDR3 region: CASSQDPAGTQYF. Here the CDR3 DNA reads TGTGCCAGCAGTCAGGACCCGGCAGGGACCCAGTACTTC.

This clonotype has a count of ten or more. The chain joins TRBV10-3 to TRBJ2-5; 7 bases match TRBD1. Germline V gene lookup returns CDR1 ENHRY and CDR2 SYGVKD. The J segment lost 2 bases and the V segment lost 6 bases, leaving 6 bases of the junction unmatched. CDR3 length: 14 residues. The CDR3 protein is CAIRETGEQETQYF. The DNA of the CDR3 is TGTGCCATCAGGGAAACAGGGGAACAAGAGACCCAGTACTTC.

This clonotype showed up just a few times. The chain uses TRBV3-1 and TRBJ1-1, with unresolved D. V lost 4 bases, J lost 1 base, and 16 bases lay in between. The CDR3 has 16 amino acids. In germline, CDR1 is LGHDT, CDR2 YNNKEL (reference sequence). The CDR3 DNA reads TGTGCCAGCAGCCCACCCAATCGGCGAGGGAACACTGAAGCTTTCTTT. This encodes CASSPPNRRGNTEAFF. The whole variable domain, filled in from reference TRBV3-1 and TRBJ1-1, reads DTAVSQTPKYLVTQMGNDKSIKCEQNLGHDTMYWYKQDSKKFLKIMFSYNNKELIINETVPNRFSPKSPDKAHLNLHINSLELGDSAVYFCASSPPNRRGNTEAFFGQGTRLTVV.

A few counts support this clonotype. The chain combines TRBV6-2 or TRBV6-3 with TRBJ1-1, with 8 bases lining up with TRBD1. Trimming cost V 6 bases and J 10 bases; bases outside gene matches: 7. Germline loops: CDR1 MNHEY, CDR2 SVGEGT. The CDR3 runs 12 residues. The CDR3 DNA reads as TGTGCCAGCAGGCCGGACAGGGCTGCAGCTTTCTTT. Its protein is CASRPDRAAAFF.

This clonotype was counted ten times or more. The V call is TRBV12-3 or TRBV12-4, the J call TRBJ2-3, with 7 nucleotides matching TRBD2. The CDR3 is 15 residues long. V was pared by 2 bases and J by 3 bases, with 5 bases of the junction left unmatched. The CDR3 region has the DNA TGTGCCAGCAGTTTATTGTCTAGCGGTACAGATACGCAGTATTTT. Its translation: CASSLLSSGTDTQYF.

This chain joins TRBV10-3 and TRBJ1-1; D gene uncertain. V gave up 3 bases and J gave up 4 bases, with 12 bases separating them. The CDR3 consists of 14 residues. Germline V CDR1 and CDR2: ENHRY, SYGVKD. The CDR3 nucleotides read TGTGCCATCAGTGATCCTTTGGGAGGCACTGAAGCTTTCTTT. Translating it yields CAISDPLGGTEAFF.

This clonotype occurred many times. The chain recombines TRBV15 with TRBJ2-3; TRBD2 agrees at 16 bases. The CDR3 contains 15 residues. V was pared by 1 base and J by 14 bases, with 6 bases of the junction left unmatched. CDR1 LNHNV and CDR2 YYDKDF come from the germline V gene (reference sequence). DNA of the CDR3: TGTGCCACCAGCAGAGGAGGGACTAGCGGGAGGGCCCCGTATTTT. Its translation is CATSRGGTSGRAPYF.

This clonotype was detected a few times. The gene calls are TRBV7-2 and TRBJ1-2; the match to TRBD1 covers 10 bases. Germline CDR1 reads SGHTA; CDR2 reads FQGNSA. With V trimmed by 3 bases and J by 6 bases, 4 bases remained unmatched. CDR3 length: 14 residues. The CDR3 DNA follows: TGTGCCAGCAGCTTGGACAGGGGGGGCGATGGCTACACCTTC. Translation gives CASSLDRGGDGYTF.